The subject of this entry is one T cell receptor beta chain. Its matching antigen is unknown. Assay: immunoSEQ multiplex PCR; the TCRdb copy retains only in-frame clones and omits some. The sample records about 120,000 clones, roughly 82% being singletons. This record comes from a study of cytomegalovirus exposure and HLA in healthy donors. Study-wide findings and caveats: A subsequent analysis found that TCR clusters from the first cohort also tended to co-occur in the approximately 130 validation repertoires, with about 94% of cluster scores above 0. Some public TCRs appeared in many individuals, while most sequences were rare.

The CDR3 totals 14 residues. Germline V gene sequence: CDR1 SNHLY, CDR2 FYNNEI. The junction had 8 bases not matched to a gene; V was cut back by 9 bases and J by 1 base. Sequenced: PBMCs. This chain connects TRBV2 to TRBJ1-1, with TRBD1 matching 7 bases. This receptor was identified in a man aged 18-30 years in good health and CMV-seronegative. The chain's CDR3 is CARSGEGANTEAFF. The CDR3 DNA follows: TGTGCCAGGAGCGGCGAGGGGGCGAACACTGAAGCTTTCTTT.